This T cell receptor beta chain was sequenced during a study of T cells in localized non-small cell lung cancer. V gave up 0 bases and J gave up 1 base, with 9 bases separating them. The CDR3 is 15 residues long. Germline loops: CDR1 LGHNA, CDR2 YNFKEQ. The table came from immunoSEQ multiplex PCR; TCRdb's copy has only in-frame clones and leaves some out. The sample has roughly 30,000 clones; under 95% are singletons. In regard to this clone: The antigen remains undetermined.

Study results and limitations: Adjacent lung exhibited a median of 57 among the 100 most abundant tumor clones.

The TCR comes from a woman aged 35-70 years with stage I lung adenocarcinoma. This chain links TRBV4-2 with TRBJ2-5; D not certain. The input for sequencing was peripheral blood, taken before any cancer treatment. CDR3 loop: CASSQDGQVQETQYF. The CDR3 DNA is TGTGCCAGCAGCCAAGACGGGCAGGTCCAAGAGACCCAGTACTTC.